This TCR beta chain came from a study of T cells in Graves' hyperthyroidism and ophthalmopathy. General observations from the study: The model forecast ophthalmopathy, anticipating it by a median around 6.5 months before onset.

The germline V gene has CDR1 SGHTA and CDR2 FQGNSA. The CDR3 covers 14 residues. The ends were cut back, 2 bases at V and 3 bases at J, with 10 bases in the middle. This clonotype occurred many times. Its specificity is not known. Using RNA transcripts as the source, TCR beta CDR3 regions were amplified. The study used the HTBI primer set for a first-round RT-PCR of the TCR CDR3. TCRdb itself ran the multiplex PCR reads through MiXCR, one entry per CDR3 protein. This repertoire shows 300,000 to 350,000 distinct CDR3 sequences, around a sixth found once; its top ten account for roughly 16%. The sample consisted of blood. The gene calls are TRBV7-2 and TRBJ2-5; D remains ambiguous. The sequence came from a woman aged 40 to 50 with Graves' ophthalmopathy. Here the CDR3 DNA reads TGTGCCAGCAGCTTATCGTACGGCAAAGAGACCCAGTACTTC. This gives the protein CASSLSYGKETQYF.